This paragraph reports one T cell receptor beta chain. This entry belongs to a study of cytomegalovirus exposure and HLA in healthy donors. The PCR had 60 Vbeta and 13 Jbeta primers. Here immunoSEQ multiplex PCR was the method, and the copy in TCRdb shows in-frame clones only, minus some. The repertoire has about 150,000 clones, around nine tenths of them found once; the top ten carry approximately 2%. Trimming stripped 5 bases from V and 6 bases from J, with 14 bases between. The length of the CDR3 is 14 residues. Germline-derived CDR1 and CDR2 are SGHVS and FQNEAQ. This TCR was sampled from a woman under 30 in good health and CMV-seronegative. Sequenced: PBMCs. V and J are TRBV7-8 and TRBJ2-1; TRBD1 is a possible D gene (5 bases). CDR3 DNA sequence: TGTGCCAGCAGCCACCGCAGGGCCGGCAATGAGCAGTTCTTC. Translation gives CASSHRRAGNEQFF. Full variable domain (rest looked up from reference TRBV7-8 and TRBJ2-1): GAGVSQSPRYKVAKRGQDVALRCDPISGHVSLFWYQQALGQGPEFLTYFQNEAQLDKSGLPSDRFFAERPEGSVSTLKIQRTQQEDSAVYLCASSHRRAGNEQFFGPGTRLTVL.